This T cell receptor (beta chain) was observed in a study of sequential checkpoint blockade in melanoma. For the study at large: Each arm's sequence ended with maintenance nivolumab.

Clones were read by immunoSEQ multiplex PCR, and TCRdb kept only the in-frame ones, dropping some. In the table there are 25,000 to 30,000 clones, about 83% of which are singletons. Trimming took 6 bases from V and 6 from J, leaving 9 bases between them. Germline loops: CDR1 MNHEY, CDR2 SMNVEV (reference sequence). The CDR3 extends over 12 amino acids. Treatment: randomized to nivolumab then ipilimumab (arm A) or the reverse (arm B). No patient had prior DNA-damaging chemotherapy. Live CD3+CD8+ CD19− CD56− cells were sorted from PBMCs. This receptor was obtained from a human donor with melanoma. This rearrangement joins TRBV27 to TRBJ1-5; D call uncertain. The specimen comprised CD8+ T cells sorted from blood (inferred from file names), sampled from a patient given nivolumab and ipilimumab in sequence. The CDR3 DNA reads TGTGCCAGCAGCCGGGGAAGTCAGCCCCAGCATTTT. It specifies CASSRGSQPQHF.